This T cell receptor beta chain is drawn from a study of blood T cell repertoires in COVID-19. For the study at large: Sources were T cells, B-cell-depleted T cells, or PBMCs; the material itself was cDNA or gDNA.

With V trimmed by 0 bases and J by 10 bases, 7 bases remained unmatched. CDR3 size: 15 residues. Germline values: CDR1 SGHRS, CDR2 YFSETQ. Under the authors' procedure: It was from reference gene primer amplification that nucleated cell counts were estimated. Only in-frame clones appear in the TCRdb table, and some are missing; sequencing was by immunoSEQ multiplex PCR. The V and J calls and the clone size are those of that table, but D and trimming were determined from the DNA. The sample includes tens of thousands of clones, 84% of them seen just once. The rearrangement links TRBV5-1 to TRBJ1-6; 7 nucleotides align to TRBD1. The specimen was peripheral blood. This TCR derives from a human donor in a cohort sampled during active COVID-19. CDR3 DNA: TGCGCCAGCAGCTTGGCGACAGGGACGATGTCACCCCTCCACTTT. Amino acid sequence: CASSLATGTMSPLHF.